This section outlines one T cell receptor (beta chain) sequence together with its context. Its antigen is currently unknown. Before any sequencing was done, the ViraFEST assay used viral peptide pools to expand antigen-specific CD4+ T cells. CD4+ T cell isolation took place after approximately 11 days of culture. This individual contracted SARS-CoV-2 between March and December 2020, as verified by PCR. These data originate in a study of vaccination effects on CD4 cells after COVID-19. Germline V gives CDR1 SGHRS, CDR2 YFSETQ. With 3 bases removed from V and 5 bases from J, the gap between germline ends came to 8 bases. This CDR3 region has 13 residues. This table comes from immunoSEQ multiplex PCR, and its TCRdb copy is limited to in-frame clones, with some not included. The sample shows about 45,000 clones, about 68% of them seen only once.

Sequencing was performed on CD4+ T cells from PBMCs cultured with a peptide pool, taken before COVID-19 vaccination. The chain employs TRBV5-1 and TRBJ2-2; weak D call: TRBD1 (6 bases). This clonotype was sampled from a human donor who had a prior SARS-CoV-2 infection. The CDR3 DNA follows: TGCGCCAGCAGCTCCGGACAGACCGGGGAGCTGTTTTTT. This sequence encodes CASSSGQTGELFF.